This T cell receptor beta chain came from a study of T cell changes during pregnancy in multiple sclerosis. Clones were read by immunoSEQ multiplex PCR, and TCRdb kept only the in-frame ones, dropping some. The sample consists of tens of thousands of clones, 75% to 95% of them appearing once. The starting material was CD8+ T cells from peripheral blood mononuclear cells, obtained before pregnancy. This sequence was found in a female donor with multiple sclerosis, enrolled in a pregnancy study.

CDR3 region: CASSPGVAHNEQFF. CDR3 DNA: TGTGCCAGCAGTCCAGGGGTAGCCCACAATGAGCAGTTCTTC. The chain couples TRBV27 to TRBJ2-1; D perhaps matches TRBD1 (6 bases). Trimming stripped 5 bases from V and 5 bases from J, with 13 bases between. The germline gives CDR1 MNHEY, CDR2 SMNVEV (reference sequence). The CDR3 is made up of 14 amino acids.